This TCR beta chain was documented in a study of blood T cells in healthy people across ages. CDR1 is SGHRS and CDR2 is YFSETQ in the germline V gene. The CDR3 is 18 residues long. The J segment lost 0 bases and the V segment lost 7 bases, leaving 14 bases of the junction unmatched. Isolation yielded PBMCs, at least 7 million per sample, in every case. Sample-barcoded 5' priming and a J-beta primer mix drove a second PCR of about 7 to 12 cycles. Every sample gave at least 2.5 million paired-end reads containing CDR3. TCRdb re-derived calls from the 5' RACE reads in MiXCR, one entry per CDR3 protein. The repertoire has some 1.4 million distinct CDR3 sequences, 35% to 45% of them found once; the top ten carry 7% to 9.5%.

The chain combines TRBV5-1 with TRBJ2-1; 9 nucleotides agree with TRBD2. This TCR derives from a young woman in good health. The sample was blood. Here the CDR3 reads CASWPGTSSLSSYNEQFF. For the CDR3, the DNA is TGCGCCAGCTGGCCCGGGACTAGCTCTTTGAGCTCCTACAATGAGCAGTTCTTC. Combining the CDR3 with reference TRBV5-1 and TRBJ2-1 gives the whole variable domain KAGVTQTPRYLIKTRGQQVTLSCSPISGHRSVSWYQQTPGQGLQFLFEYFSETQRNKGNFPGRFSGRQFSNSRSEMNVSTLELGDSALYLCASWPGTSSLSSYNEQFFGPGTRLTVL.